These T cell receptor beta chains were read from a single sample in a study of blood T cell repertoires in COVID-19. This table comes from immunoSEQ multiplex PCR, and its TCRdb copy is limited to in-frame clones, with some not included. The table records just over 650,000 clones, 85% to 90% of them present only once. The specimen sequenced was peripheral blood. Source of these receptors: a woman aged 18-29 years with acute or convalescent COVID-19. Both conserved end residues are trimmed from each CDR3.

>TRBV6-5
ASSYGRGDTQY
>TRBV6-5
ASRRGQGGWPQH
>TRBV24-1
ATSDGVRVGNEQF
>TRBV2
ASSDQGMGNQPQH
>TRBV19
ASSTGGAITDTQY
>TRBV12-5
ASGLVVGGQILYGYT
>TRBV3-1/TRBV3-2
ASTRTGGLGYT
>TRBV30
AWSVGTENTEAF
>TRBV4-1
ASSQLTIVTGRNSPLH
>TRBV7-5
ARSSPRDRALVDYNEQF
>TRBV27
ASRLAGDNEQF
>TRBV3-1/TRBV3-2
ASTQAGPGGAETQY
>TRBV19
ASSTGRASSYEQY
>TRBV6-6
ASSYDRGRTEAF
>TRBV5-8
ASNLVGGSYEQY
>TRBV21-1
ASSKSTPLDRGPRNTIY
>TRBV4-3
ASSTMQEGESGANVLT
>TRBV6-5
AIWDRDTYEQY
>TRBV4-1
ASSQDVRGIGENSPLH
>TRBV3-1/TRBV3-2
ASSLLAETQY
>TRBV5-1
ASSSDPVGGGAGNEQF
>TRBV5-6
ASRDPGQGRGYGYT
>TRBV29-1
SAETGLRGYT